These 28 T cell receptor beta chains were all obtained from the same sample, sequenced in a study of shared clonotypes between healthy human individuals. Here immunoSEQ multiplex PCR was the method, and the copy in TCRdb shows in-frame clones only, minus some. This sample has almost 700,000 clones, with under 95% found just once. In the naive CD8 group, cells lacked CD45RO and were positively selected for CCR7, so terminally differentiated effector memory CD45RA+ cells were left out. The sequencing sample was made of naive CD8+ T cells sorted from blood. The source is a man aged 25-45 years in good health.

The chain is built from TRBV4-3 and TRBJ2-2; D is ambiguous. CDR1 LGHNA and CDR2 YSLEER come from the germline V gene. CDR3 length equals 15 residues. The V gene lost 0 bases and the J gene lost 7 bases, with 12 bases spanning the gap. The CDR3 loop reads CASSQEREWSGELFF. Written as DNA, the CDR3 is TGCGCCAGCAGCCAAGAGCGTGAGTGGAGCGGGGAGCTGTTTTTT.

The chain joins TRBV7-9 to TRBJ2-1, with D perhaps assigned TRBD1 or TRBD2 (5 bases each). This CDR3 is built from 16 residues. CDR1 is SEHNR, CDR2 FQNEAQ, per germline (reference sequence). V lost 0 bases, J lost 2 bases, and 11 bases lay in between. CDR3 protein: CASSLALGAPYNEQFF. CDR3 nucleotides: TGTGCCAGCAGCTTAGCGCTCGGGGCTCCCTACAATGAGCAGTTCTTC.

This clone was observed a single time. CDR3 sequence (DNA): TGTGCCAGCAGCTTACGGTCGGACTCACTAATCTACGAGCAGTACTTC. It translates to CASSLRSDSLIYEQYF. J is TRBJ2-7 and V is TRBV7-9, with D possibly being TRBD2 (5 bases). V shed 2 bases and J shed 3 bases, with 17 bases lying between them. This CDR3 comprises 16 residues. Germline V gene lookup returns CDR1 SEHNR and CDR2 FQNEAQ (reference sequence).

The gene calls are TRBV5-8 and TRBJ2-7; no firm D call. The CDR3 is made up of 13 amino acids. Between the trimmed V and J ends, which lost 0 bases and 0 bases, there was a span of 4 bases. The germline V gene has CDR1 SGHTS and CDR2 YDEGEE. The CDR3 spells CASSLVYSYEQYF. The CDR3 region has the DNA TGTGCCAGCAGCTTGGTGTACTCCTACGAGCAGTACTTC.

V usage is TRBV6-5 and J usage is TRBJ1-4, with no clear D. From germline, CDR1 is MNHEY and CDR2 SVGAGI. The CDR3 totals 13 residues. Trimming shortened V by 0 bases and J by 11 bases, and 10 bases separated the two germline ends. CDR3 DNA sequence: TGTGCCAGCAGTTACTCCGACGGCTCGAAACTGTTTTTT. Translating gives CASSYSDGSKLFF.

This clone was recorded once. V is TRBV27 and J is TRBJ2-3; 8 bases are shared with TRBD2. Germline CDR1 MNHEY, CDR2 SMNVEV (reference sequence). Trimming took 5 bases from V and 3 from J; bases not matched to a gene: 1. The CDR3 covers 13 residues. This chain's CDR3 is CASSRGGTDTQYF. DNA of the CDR3: TGTGCCAGCAGTCGGGGGGGGACAGATACGCAGTATTTT.

The rearrangement joins TRBV27 to TRBJ2-3; tentatively, D is TRBD2 (5 bases). This CDR3 comprises 12 residues. Germline V gene lookup returns CDR1 MNHEY and CDR2 SMNVEV (reference sequence). Trimming cost V 2 bases and J 7 bases, with 7 bases left between them. The DNA of the CDR3 is TGTGCCAGCAGTTTACGAGGGAATACGCAGTATTTT. As protein: CASSLRGNTQYF.

The chain joins TRBV4-1 to TRBJ2-1; 14 bases map to TRBD2. This CDR3 spans 20 amino acids. From germline, CDR1 is MGHRA and CDR2 YSYEKL. The ends lost 0 bases at V and 7 bases at J; junction bases unmatched: 14. CDR3 protein: CASSQELGLAGEILGNEQFF. In DNA, the CDR3 is TGCGCCAGCAGCCAAGAGCTGGGACTAGCGGGAGAAATTTTGGGGAATGAGCAGTTCTTC.

The chain links TRBV7-9 to TRBJ1-1; TRBD1 might be the D (6 bases). There are 11 residues in the CDR3. Germline CDR1 and CDR2: SEHNR and FQNEAQ (reference sequence). With 6 bases removed from V and 7 bases from J, the gap between germline ends came to 9 bases. CDR3 residues: CASRLQGEAFF. The CDR3 coding sequence is TGTGCCAGCAGATTACAGGGTGAAGCTTTCTTT.

The V and J genes are TRBV4-3 and TRBJ1-2; D gene uncertain. The V end lost 0 bases, the J end lost 2 bases, and 10 bases lay between the germline ends. The CDR3 loop spans 15 amino acids. The V gene's germline CDR1 is LGHNA and CDR2 YSLEER. Written as DNA, the CDR3 is TGCGCCAGCAGCCAAGATCTCCCGTTAAACTATGGCTACACCTTC. This encodes CASSQDLPLNYGYTF.

Of note for this clone: One base away lies a much larger clone, so this may be a sequencing read error. The chain has TRBV7-8 and TRBJ2-7; TRBD1 matches 9 bases. J gave up 0 bases and V 2 bases, and 2 bases lay outside the gene matches. This CDR3 spans 15 amino acids. The germline CDR1 and CDR2 sequences are SGHVS and FQNEAQ. The CDR3 sequence is CASSLPGQGSYEQYF. Written as DNA, the CDR3 is TGTGCCAGCAGCTTACCGGGACAGGGCTCCTACGAGCAGTACTTC.

This rearrangement joins TRBV11-3 to TRBJ1-2, with D perhaps TRBD1 (6 bases). Trimming shortened V by 5 bases and J by 4 bases, and 11 bases separated the two germline ends. Germline CDR1 and CDR2: SGHNT and YENEEA. The CDR3 extends over 13 amino acids. The CDR3 nucleotides read TGTGCCAGCAGCCACAGGGAAGGCTATGGCTACACCTTC. Translating gives CASSHREGYGYTF.

The rearrangement links TRBV7-9 to TRBJ2-2; D unclear. The germline V gene has CDR1 SEHNR and CDR2 FQNEAQ (reference sequence). CDR3 length equals 17 residues. V shed 2 bases and J shed 0 bases, with 13 bases lying between them. This CDR3 reads CASSLNPLQTNTGELFF. As DNA, the CDR3 is TGTGCCAGCAGCTTAAACCCGTTACAAACGAACACCGGGGAGCTGTTTTTT.

The chain combines TRBV5-6 with TRBJ2-7, with 9 bases lining up with TRBD1. Looked up from germline, CDR1 is SGHDT and CDR2 is YYEEEE. V shed 0 bases and J 2 bases; nucleotides not matched to a gene: 12. This CDR3 comprises 18 residues. CDR3 sequence reads: CASSLASGTGYEAYEQYF. The CDR3 nucleotides are TGTGCCAGCAGCTTGGCCTCGGGGACAGGGTATGAGGCCTACGAGCAGTACTTC.

The chain employs TRBV7-2 and TRBJ2-2; 10 bases are a match to TRBD2. The J segment lost 2 bases and the V segment lost 5 bases, leaving 14 bases of the junction unmatched. In germline, CDR1 is SGHTA, CDR2 FQGNSA. This CDR3 has 19 amino acids. The CDR3: CASSGTSGTATFNTGELFF. The CDR3 nucleotides are TGTGCCAGCAGCGGTACTAGCGGGACGGCCACTTTTAACACCGGGGAGCTGTTTTTT.

The chain combines TRBV11-3 with TRBJ2-7; no clear D gene. This CDR3 spans 13 amino acids. Germline CDR1 reads SGHNT; CDR2 reads YENEEA. The V end was cut by 1 base, the J end by 3 bases, with 7 bases between. CDR3 sequence (DNA): TGTGCCAGCAGCTTAGTCTTTGGCTACGAGCAGTACTTC. This codes for CASSLVFGYEQYF.

V and J are TRBV21-1 and TRBJ2-7; the tabulated D call, TRBD2, remains unverified against the DNA. TRBV21-1 is tagged as a pseudogene. The length of the CDR3 is 11 residues. Here the CDR3 DNA reads TGTGCCGCGGGGGGACCCTACGAGCAGTACTTC. This sequence encodes CAAGGPYEQYF.

This sequence joins TRBV10-2 and TRBJ2-1; D is undetermined. CDR1 and CDR2 (germline): WSHSY, SAAADI. Trimming stripped 4 bases from V and 4 bases from J, with 8 bases between. The CDR3 is 13 amino acids. In DNA, the CDR3 is TGCGCCAGCAGTGTCGGCAGTTACAATGAGCAGTTCTTC. As protein: CASSVGSYNEQFF.

This chain connects TRBV7-9 to TRBJ1-1; D is perhaps TRBD1 (5 bases). Germline lookup yields CDR1 SEHNR and CDR2 FQNEAQ (reference sequence). This CDR3 contains 13 residues. Trimming took 5 bases from V and 3 from J, leaving 10 bases between them. The CDR3 DNA follows: TGTGCCAGCAGCGCCGGAGGGGACACTGAAGCTTTCTTT. This gives the protein CASSAGGDTEAFF.

The sample holds one count of this clone. The V call is TRBV9, the J call TRBJ2-3; D gene unclear. V lost 1 base and J 2 bases, leaving 11 bases between the germline ends. The CDR3 sequence is 15 residues long. The germline V gene has CDR1 SGDLS and CDR2 YYNGEE. The CDR3 loop is CASSVYGRYTDTQYF. The DNA of the CDR3 is TGTGCCAGCAGCGTATACGGACGGTACACAGATACGCAGTATTTT.

The chain combines TRBV7-9 with TRBJ2-1, with 8 bases matching TRBD2. The CDR3 sequence is 14 residues long. Unmatched junction bases numbered 7, after V lost 2 bases and J lost 10 bases. Germline-derived CDR1 and CDR2 are SEHNR and FQNEAQ (reference sequence). The CDR3 DNA is TGTGCCAGCAGCTTAAAGCGGGAGCCCCCGGAGCAGTTCTTC. This encodes CASSLKREPPEQFF.

This clone occurred once. The V and J genes are TRBV10-3 and TRBJ2-7, with a tentative D call TRBD2 (6 bases). Germline-derived CDR1 and CDR2 are ENHRY and SYGVKD. The CDR3 extends over 14 amino acids. Between the trimmed V and J ends, which lost 3 bases and 4 bases, there was a span of 13 bases. The CDR3 is CAISDLLAEYEQYF. CDR3 nucleotide sequence: TGTGCCATCAGTGATTTGTTAGCGGAATACGAGCAGTACTTC.

The V call is TRBV6-1, the J call TRBJ2-7, with D hard to call. The V end lost 3 bases, the J end lost 0 bases, and 12 bases lay between the germline ends. CDR1 MNHNS and CDR2 SASEGT come from the germline V gene. The CDR3 totals 15 residues. The CDR3 loop is CASSDFNLNSYEQYF. In DNA form, the CDR3 reads TGTGCCAGCAGTGACTTTAACTTAAACTCCTACGAGCAGTACTTC.

This chain joins TRBV6-5 and TRBJ1-3, with D hard to call. Between the trimmed V and J ends, which lost 6 bases and 1 base, there was a span of 10 bases. Germline CDR1 and CDR2: MNHEY and SVGAGI. This CDR3 has 14 amino acids. The CDR3 nucleotides read TGTGCCAGCAGCAATAAGGGATCTGGAAACACCATATATTTT. Protein sequence: CASSNKGSGNTIYF.

The chain joins TRBV7-9 to TRBJ2-7, with 7 bases fitting TRBD1. The CDR3 is 14 residues long. The junction had 8 bases not matched to a gene; V was cut back by 5 bases and J by 4 bases. Germline CDR1 and CDR2: SEHNR and FQNEAQ (reference sequence). CDR3: CASSVVQGEYEQYF. CDR3 bases: TGTGCCAGCAGCGTAGTCCAGGGGGAGTACGAGCAGTACTTC.

This chain uses TRBV15 with TRBJ2-7, with TRBD1 matching 8 bases. Germline V gives CDR1 LNHNV, CDR2 YYDKDF (reference sequence). The CDR3 spans 12 residues. V dropped 3 bases and J dropped 11; count of bases not matched to a gene: 6. The CDR3 is CATSRKTGEKYF. Written as DNA, the CDR3 is TGTGCCACCAGCAGGAAGACAGGGGAAAAGTACTTC.

The chain couples TRBV18 to TRBJ2-3, with 10 bases lining up with TRBD2. This CDR3 has 14 residues. V was clipped by 8 bases and J by 2 bases; unmatched bases: 4. Germline lookup yields CDR1 KGHSH and CDR2 LQKENI. The CDR3 nucleotides are TGTGCCAGCGCAGGGACTAGCGTCACAGATACGCAGTATTTT. Translation: CASAGTSVTDTQYF.

The chain employs TRBV4-1 and TRBJ2-2; D tentatively fits TRBD1 or TRBD2 (6 bases each). Germline CDR1 and CDR2: MGHRA and YSYEKL. There are 13 residues in the CDR3. V was pared by 8 bases and J by 4 bases, with 11 bases between. CDR3 sequence reads: CASAWGATGELFF. The CDR3 DNA reads as TGCGCCAGCGCCTGGGGGGCCACCGGGGAGCTGTTTTTT.